This T cell receptor (beta chain) was sequenced during a study of blood T cell repertoires in COVID-19. The overall study: PBMCs, B-cell-depleted T cells, or T cells provided the cDNA or gDNA that made up the material.

In the study's own analysis: How many nucleated cells were present was estimated from reference gene primer amplification. The assay was immunoSEQ multiplex PCR, and TCRdb's table has in-frame clones only and misses some. The V and J calls and the clone size are those of that table, but D and trimming were determined from the DNA. The table shows more than 250,000 clones, with around 78% occurring only once. The TCR was taken from a man aged 55 to 70 who had recovered from COVID-19. The sample taken for sequencing was peripheral blood.

The CDR3 region is CASSYGTGIYNEQFF. The CDR3 nucleotides read TGTGCCAGCAGTTACGGGACAGGGATATACAATGAGCAGTTCTTC. J is TRBJ2-1 and V is TRBV6-5, with 9 bases that match TRBD1. The ends lost 2 bases at V and 4 bases at J; junction bases unmatched: 3. Looked up from germline, CDR1 is MNHEY and CDR2 is SVGAGI. The CDR3 extends over 15 amino acids.